The present TCR beta chain was sequenced within a study of read filtering for tumor transcriptome and immune sequencing. About the study: Per sample, TCR-region reads ranged about 4 to 11 million by IR-seq, roughly 75 to 1273 by RNA-seq. Regarding the study as a whole: About 80% of IR-seq clonotypes had one read, totaling about 3.5% of reads; RNA-seq: approximately 75% and 45%. The sorted CD138-negative fraction was a mixed bone marrow immune population, not purified T cells.

This clonotype turned up a few times. Its antigen is as yet unknown. This library used around 0.4 ug RNA and molecular barcoded adaptors spanning alpha/delta and beta/gamma chains. TCRdb re-called the reads with MiXCR, one entry per CDR3 protein. The sample lists fewer than 45,000 distinct CDR3 sequences, roughly 12% seen once, with about 38% in the top ten. The CDR3 runs 14 residues. V lost 10 bases to trimming and J lost 4 bases, with 17 bases between them. The sequence was collected from a donor over 35 with multiple myeloma. The sequenced sample was a population of CD138-negative cells sorted from bone marrow. The gene calls are TRBV23-1 and TRBJ1-5; tentatively, D is TRBD1 (6 bases). TRBV23-1 is assigned to the ORF class and has an uncertain function. DNA of the CDR3: TGCGCCATCAAGACAGGCCAGAGGAATCAGCCCCAGCATTTT. This codes for CAIKTGQRNQPQHF.